What follows are 28 T cell receptor beta chains derived from one specimen sequenced in a study of CD8+ T cells in alopecia areata. Following extraction, RNA underwent reverse transcription to cDNA, which served as the sequencing template. Assay used: immunoSEQ multiplex PCR; TCRdb lists only in-frame clones, some missing. Of 150,000 to 200,000 clones in the sample, under 70% were seen once. Treatment here: oral pan-JAK inhibitor, 5-10 mg twice daily. The sample here was CD4+ T cells sorted from blood, taken at week 4, from a patient treated with tofacitinib. These receptors were collected from a human donor with alopecia areata.

The chain joins TRBV30 to TRBJ2-3; 9 bases fit TRBD1. With 3 bases clipped from V and 0 bases from J, the junction kept 7 bases outside the gene matches. The CDR3 runs 16 residues. Germline V lookup: CDR1 GTSNPN, CDR2 SVGIG (reference sequence). CDR3 DNA: TGTGCCTGGAGGGACAGGGGCAGATCTAGCACAGATACGCAGTATTTT. This encodes CAWRDRGRSSTDTQYF.

The chain couples TRBV25-1 to TRBJ1-6, with TRBD1 matching 8 bases. The length of the CDR3 is 15 residues. V was clipped by 1 base and J by 5 bases; unmatched bases: 1. From germline, CDR1 is MGHDK and CDR2 SYGVNS. The CDR3 coding sequence is TGTGCCAGCAGTGAATTGGACAGGGATAATTCACCCCTCCACTTT. The encoded protein is CASSELDRDNSPLHF.

This rearrangement joins TRBV18 to TRBJ1-6; a weak D match, TRBD1 (5 bases). The CDR3 has 13 amino acids. CDR1 and CDR2 (germline): KGHSH, LQKENI. V lost 3 bases and J 9 bases, leaving 9 bases between the germline ends. Here the CDR3 reads CASSPPGGSPLHF. The CDR3 DNA reads TGTGCCAGCTCACCCCCCGGGGGTTCACCCCTCCACTTT.

This sequence joins TRBV29-1 and TRBJ2-4; D is unresolved. The CDR3 covers 16 residues. Germline V gene data show CDR1 as SQVTM and CDR2 as ANQGSEA. The V end was cut by 4 bases, the J end by 0 bases, with 16 bases between. CDR3 loop: CSVGYSVLSAKNIQYF. The CDR3, as DNA: TGCAGCGTTGGATATTCGGTACTTTCAGCCAAAAACATTCAGTACTTC.

This clone was counted between two and nine times. The chain uses TRBV27 and TRBJ1-6; D unclear. Germline assignment: CDR1 MNHEY and CDR2 SMNVEV (reference sequence). The length of the CDR3 is 13 residues. The V end was cut by 2 bases, the J end by 5 bases, with 4 bases between. The CDR3 region is CASSLADNSPLHF. The CDR3 DNA follows: TGTGCCAGCAGTTTAGCGGATAATTCACCCCTCCACTTT.

This clone was seen only once. Other DNA sequences from this sample encode an identical CDR3 as well. J is TRBJ2-5 and V is TRBV29-1; D is uncertain. Germline CDR1 SQVTM, CDR2 ANQGSEA. The CDR3 has 12 residues. With 5 bases removed from V and 1 base from J, the gap between germline ends came to 8 bases. CDR3 bases: TGCAGCGTTAGGCCCAGCCAAGAGACCCAGTACTTC. Its protein product is CSVRPSQETQYF.

This clone turned up a few times. V and J are TRBV6-6 and TRBJ2-7; 9 nucleotides align to TRBD1. CDR1 MNHNY and CDR2 SVGAGI come from the germline V gene (reference sequence). With 10 bases clipped from V and 6 bases from J, the junction kept 10 bases outside the gene matches. The CDR3 contains 13 residues. The CDR3 bases are TGTGCCACCCGAACCGGGACAGGGACCGAGCAGTACTTC. Residues: CATRTGTGTEQYF.

As to this clone: Relative to the germline gene, one junction end is altered; a read error may explain this. The chain has TRBV15 and TRBJ1-4; the match to TRBD1 covers 7 bases. The germline CDR1 and CDR2 sequences are LNHNV and YYDKDF (reference sequence). This CDR3 comprises 13 residues. This CDR3 reads CATSRWFRDREAF. The CDR3 region has the DNA TGTGCCACCAGCAGATGGTTTCGAGACAGGGAGGCTTTT.

The chain is built from TRBV6-5 and TRBJ1-1; 9 bases are shared with TRBD1. Per germline, CDR1 MNHEY and CDR2 SVGAGI. Trimming removed 6 bases from V and 6 bases from J; junction bases left unmatched: 8. This CDR3 spans 14 amino acids. The CDR3 bases are TGTGCCAGCAGGCACCGGGACAGGGCTTCTGAAGCTTTCTTT. This sequence encodes CASRHRDRASEAFF.

This sequence joins TRBV25-1 and TRBJ2-7; maybe TRBD1 (6 bases). The CDR3 contains 15 residues. V was clipped by 1 base and J by 2 bases, with 12 bases between them. The germline gives CDR1 MGHDK, CDR2 SYGVNS. The CDR3 sequence is CASSELTGITYEQYF. CDR3 DNA: TGTGCCAGCAGTGAATTAACAGGGATTACCTACGAGCAGTACTTC.

The chain couples TRBV7-8 to TRBJ2-1; D possibly corresponds to TRBD1 (5 bases). The CDR3 is 14 residues long. Germline V gene data show CDR1 as SGHVS and CDR2 as FQNEAQ. V lost 6 bases, J lost 3 bases, and 12 bases lay in between. CDR3 bases: TGTGCCAGCAGGTTGACAGAAGACTACAATGAGCAGTTCTTC. Protein product: CASRLTEDYNEQFF.

J is TRBJ1-2 and V is TRBV30; D gene uncertain. The CDR3 spans 13 residues. The V end was cut by 0 bases, the J end by 7 bases, with 12 bases between. Per germline, CDR1 GTSNPN and CDR2 SVGIG (reference sequence). The CDR3 is CAWSVLRGSGYTF. CDR3 bases: TGTGCCTGGAGTGTTCTGCGGGGTAGTGGCTACACCTTC.

The chain is built from TRBV7-9 and TRBJ1-5; D remains unclear. V lost 0 bases and J lost 2, with 17 bases in between. Germline values: CDR1 SEHNR, CDR2 FQNEAQ (reference sequence). The CDR3 totals 18 residues. The CDR3 DNA reads TGTGCCAGCAGCTTAGCTCCGGCGCATTCGGTTGGCAATCAGCCCCAGCATTTT. Encoded protein: CASSLAPAHSVGNQPQHF.

This sequence joins TRBV25-1 and TRBJ1-4; 7 nucleotides match TRBD1. The CDR3 length is 17 residues. Germline V gene lookup returns CDR1 MGHDK and CDR2 SYGVNS. J was trimmed by 3 bases and V by 3 bases; bases with no gene match: 10. CDR3 DNA sequence: TGTGCCAGCAGTGAGGGACCGGGACAGCGGCCTAATGAAAAACTGTTTTTT. It yields the protein CASSEGPGQRPNEKLFF.

This clone was seen only a few times. The CDR3 spells CASSQDLWEGQFF. As DNA, the CDR3 is TGTGCCAGCAGCCAAGATCTCTGGGAAGGGCAGTTCTTC. The gene calls are TRBV14 and TRBJ2-1; no firm D call. The germline V gene encodes CDR1 SGHDN and CDR2 FVKESK. The length of the CDR3 is 13 residues. V lost 0 bases and J lost 12, with 12 bases in between.

This clone was detected once. The chain recombines TRBV14 with TRBJ1-6; a possible D gene is TRBD1 (6 bases). Germline V gene sequence: CDR1 SGHDN, CDR2 FVKESK. This CDR3 has 14 amino acids. The ends were cut back, 6 bases at V and 3 bases at J, with 9 bases in the middle. In DNA, the CDR3 is TGTGCCAGCAGACCGGGACACTATAATTCACCCCTCCACTTT. The encoded protein is CASRPGHYNSPLHF. The full variable domain, completed using reference TRBV14 and TRBJ1-6, is EAGVTQFPSHSVIEKGQTVTLRCDPISGHDNLYWYRRVMGKEIKFLLHFVKESKQDESGMPNNRFLAERTGGTYSTLKVQPAELEDSGVYFCASRPGHYNSPLHFGNGTRLTVT.

The V call is TRBV10-3, the J call TRBJ1-2; TRBD1 matches 8 bases. This CDR3 is 13 amino acids long. The germline CDR1 and CDR2 sequences are ENHRY and SYGVKD. Trimming removed 5 bases from V and 3 bases from J; junction bases left unmatched: 2. The CDR3 is CAISLDRDYGYTF. The CDR3 DNA sequence: TGTGCCATCAGTCTGGACAGGGACTATGGCTACACCTTC.

The chain recombines TRBV30 with TRBJ2-7; D gene ambiguous. Germline V gives CDR1 GTSNPN, CDR2 SVGIG (reference sequence). Between the trimmed V and J ends, which lost 2 bases and 1 base, there was a span of 12 bases. The CDR3 sequence is 14 residues long. The CDR3 DNA reads TGTGCCTGGAGTCCACTTCTGAGATCCTACGAGCAGTACTTC. Its protein is CAWSPLLRSYEQYF.

V and J are TRBV25-1 and TRBJ1-5; D is uncertain. Per germline, CDR1 MGHDK and CDR2 SYGVNS. The CDR3 is 14 residues long. Trimming pared 2 bases from V and 3 bases from J, leaving 8 bases between. CDR3 sequence reads: CASSETGPNQPQHF. Here the CDR3 DNA reads TGTGCCAGCAGTGAAACGGGCCCCAATCAGCCCCAGCATTTT.

The chain uses TRBV5-1 and TRBJ2-1; maybe TRBD1 (5 bases). Germline loops: CDR1 SGHRS, CDR2 YFSETQ. The CDR3 is 15 amino acids. The V gene lost 0 bases and the J gene lost 6 bases, with 13 bases spanning the gap. CDR3 sequence: CASSLANQGPNEQFF. In DNA form, the CDR3 reads TGCGCCAGCAGCTTGGCCAATCAGGGCCCCAATGAGCAGTTCTTC.

The chain employs TRBV29-1 and TRBJ1-2; D ambiguous. Germline loops: CDR1 SQVTM, CDR2 ANQGSEA. The CDR3 length is 12 residues. Trimming removed 5 bases from V and 7 bases from J, with 14 bases in between. CDR3 DNA: TGCAGCGTTCTCCGATATTTCGGTGGCTACACCTTC. This encodes CSVLRYFGGYTF.

V and J are TRBV29-1 and TRBJ2-5; the D is unclear. The CDR3 extends over 13 amino acids. Trimming left V 6 bases short and J 5 bases short, with 16 bases between. Germline V gene lookup returns CDR1 SQVTM and CDR2 ANQGSEA. CDR3 in DNA: TGCAGCGTAACAGAGAATCCTAAGGAGACCCAGTACTTC. Its translation: CSVTENPKETQYF. Combining the CDR3 with reference TRBV29-1 and TRBJ2-5 gives the whole variable domain SAVISQKPSRDICQRGTSLTIQCQVDSQVTMMFWYRQQPGQSLTLIATANQGSEATYESGFVIDKFPISRPNLTFSTLTVSNMSPEDSSIYLCSVTENPKETQYFGPGTRLLVL.

This chain connects TRBV5-6 to TRBJ2-2; 7 nucleotides line up with TRBD1. The junction had 9 bases not matched to a gene; V was cut back by 1 base and J by 6 bases. CDR3 length equals 16 residues. In germline, CDR1 is SGHDT, CDR2 YYEEEE. The CDR3 DNA sequence: TGTGCCAGCAGCTTGATACAGGGGCGAGGGCCCGGGGAGCTGTTTTTT. Protein product: CASSLIQGRGPGELFF.

In this sample, this clone turned up a few times. Here the CDR3 DNA reads TGCGCCAGCAGCTTGAGAGGGGGTATGGACACTGAAGCTTTCTTT. This gives the protein CASSLRGGMDTEAFF. The chain is built from TRBV5-1 and TRBJ1-1; D might be TRBD1 (6 bases). The CDR3 loop spans 15 amino acids. Trimming pared 1 base from V and 3 bases from J, leaving 13 bases between. Germline values: CDR1 SGHRS, CDR2 YFSETQ.

As DNA, the CDR3 is TGTGCCAGCAGCGCGGGACAGGGGAACACCGGGGAGCTGTTTTTT. It codes for CASSAGQGNTGELFF. The V call is TRBV7-2, the J call TRBJ2-2; TRBD1 matches 9 bases. The CDR3 extends over 15 amino acids. The V and J ends lost 5 bases and 1 base, in that order; junction bases with no gene match: 2. The germline V gene encodes CDR1 SGHTA and CDR2 FQGNSA.

The chain combines TRBV6-5 with TRBJ1-1, with D possibly TRBD1 on 5 matching bases. The CDR3 runs to 13 residues. Trimming shortened V by 4 bases and J by 1 base, and 7 bases separated the two germline ends. Germline assignment: CDR1 MNHEY and CDR2 SVGAGI. The CDR3 bases are TGTGCCAGCAGTTTTCAGGGGAACACTGAAGCTTTCTTT. This codes for CASSFQGNTEAFF.

The chain combines TRBV30 with TRBJ1-2; the D gene is possibly TRBD1 (6 bases). V was clipped by 5 bases and J by 4 bases, with 14 bases between them. The CDR3 covers 13 residues. Germline loops: CDR1 GTSNPN, CDR2 SVGIG (reference sequence). CDR3 nucleotide sequence: TGTGCCTGGTACGGACAGCGGAGCTATGGCTACACCTTC. It specifies CAWYGQRSYGYTF.

The gene calls are TRBV2 and TRBJ2-1; the match to TRBD1 covers 10 bases. The CDR3 is 12 amino acids. J was trimmed by 9 bases and V by 6 bases; bases with no gene match: 2. Germline CDR1 is SNHLY and CDR2 is FYNNEI. CDR3 in DNA: TGTGCCAGCAGCGGGACAGGGGTTGAGCAGTTCTTC. Its translation is CASSGTGVEQFF.